Sequencing of this T cell receptor beta chain was carried out in a study of Ad26.COV2.S vaccination and SARS-CoV-2 variants. The method was immunoSEQ multiplex PCR; TCRdb's version includes in-frame clones alone and lacks a portion of them. The table records just over 350,000 clones, approximately 84% of them present only once. Germline CDR1 is SGHRS and CDR2 is YFSETQ. The CDR3 is 16 amino acids. With 0 bases removed from V and 1 base from J, the gap between germline ends came to 11 bases. Sample treatment: about 20 received Ad26.COV2.S at low or high dose, single or two shots; 5 received placebo; per-sample allocation not given. After the first vaccine or placebo injection, samples were drawn on day 63.

The sequencing here drew on peripheral blood, taken in a trial of Ad26.COV2.S vaccine versus placebo. This chain connects TRBV5-1 to TRBJ1-3; D is possibly TRBD1 (5 bases). This TCR was recovered from a person aged 18-60 years who received the Ad26.COV2.S COVID-19 vaccine or a placebo. The CDR3: CASSLGPEGSGNTIYF. The CDR3 DNA is TGCGCCAGCAGCTTGGGCCCTGAGGGGTCTGGAAACACCATATATTTT.